This TCR beta chain was profiled in a study of T cell repertoires in cytomegalovirus infection. Across the whole study: HLA-B-restricted CMV epitopes that are well studied were used alongside recently identified HLA-C-restricted ones. Public TCR beta signatures provided an indication of both CMV infection and a matching HLA type.

The CDR3 totals 14 residues. The germline V gene has CDR1 SGHVS and CDR2 FQNEAQ. Trimming removed 4 bases from V and 7 bases from J, with 16 bases in between. Findings of the study overall: Cumulated frequencies of public TCR beta families served to identify carriers of CMV plus the relevant HLA. The ex vivo response showed dominance by HLA-C-restricted CMV-specific TCR beta clonotypes.

A note on this clonotype: Its antigen is unidentified.

TCRdb called the reads again in MiXCR, with one record for every CDR3 protein. The data contain about 180,000 distinct CDR3 sequences, less than 25% of them singletons. This TCR was recovered from a human donor in good health (CMV status not recorded). Some clones in this sample may be carry-over from other donors' samples. Sequencing was performed on CD8+ T cells from cultured PBMCs, taken from culture after CMV antigen stimulation. This chain connects TRBV7-8 to TRBJ1-1; D is perhaps TRBD1 (6 bases). In DNA, the CDR3 is TGTGCCAGCAGCTGGGGGGCAGGGCAAGTTGAAGCTTTCTTT. This encodes CASSWGAGQVEAFF.